Given below is one T cell receptor beta chain in context. Its antigen remains unidentified. This specimen includes other DNA sequences encoding the same CDR3. The entry originates in a study of cytotoxic CD8 clonotypes in ibrutinib-treated CLL. Broader study findings: Against age-matched healthy donors, baseline clonality ran higher and tracked circulating CD8+ T-cell counts.

The intended depth for sequencing was 1 in 200,000 to 1 in 1 million T cells. The protocol was immunoSEQ multiplex PCR, while the TCRdb copy is restricted to in-frame clones and leaves out a portion. The sample lists around 140,000 clones; roughly 80% were seen once. Trimming took 4 bases from V and 2 from J, leaving 8 bases between them. The CDR3 extends over 12 amino acids. Germline CDR1 and CDR2: SQVTM and ANQGSEA. Sequencing was performed on PBMCs, taken after 12 months of ibrutinib treatment. The rearrangement uses TRBV29-1 and TRBJ2-5, with a tentative D call TRBD1 (5 bases). The receptor was isolated from a human donor with chronic lymphocytic leukemia. The CDR3 is CSVGRAQETQYF. CDR3 DNA: TGCAGCGTTGGCAGGGCGCAAGAGACCCAGTACTTC.